These 23 T cell receptor beta chains came from one sample sequenced in a study of T cells in narcolepsy. Sequencing used immunoSEQ multiplex PCR; TCRdb keeps in-frame clones, though not all of them. The sample lists over 30,000 clones; over 75% were seen once. The specimen was CD45RA- memory CD4+ T cells from PBMCs. All receptors come from a human donor with narcolepsy.

This clone was recorded once. V usage is TRBV2 and J usage is TRBJ2-7; D not resolved. Looked up from germline, CDR1 is SNHLY and CDR2 is FYNNEI. Trimming took off 5 bases at V and 4 bases at J, with 15 bases between the two ends. The CDR3 extends over 14 amino acids. For the CDR3, the DNA is TGTGCCAGCAGTTCCGGACGGTTAGAGTACGAGCAGTACTTC. Residues: CASSSGRLEYEQYF.

The chain couples TRBV28 to TRBJ1-2, with D maybe TRBD1 (6 bases). The CDR3 totals 12 residues. Per the germline V gene, CDR1 is MDHEN and CDR2 is SYDVKM. With 5 bases removed from V and 8 bases from J, the gap between germline ends came to 12 bases. Here the CDR3 DNA reads TGTGCCAGCAGTAACTCAGGGGACGGCTACACCTTC. Amino acids: CASSNSGDGYTF.

This clone was picked up one time. The chain uses TRBV5-1 and TRBJ1-2; weak D call: TRBD1 (5 bases). Germline values: CDR1 SGHRS, CDR2 YFSETQ. Between the trimmed V and J ends, which lost 4 bases and 4 bases, there was a span of 14 bases. This CDR3 is built from 14 residues. The CDR3 protein is CASSPSFGGYGYTF. CDR3 bases: TGCGCCAGCAGCCCCAGTTTTGGGGGCTATGGCTACACCTTC.

The rearrangement uses TRBV2 and TRBJ2-7, with 8 bases lining up with TRBD1. CDR1 SNHLY and CDR2 FYNNEI come from the germline V gene. This CDR3 is 14 amino acids long. Trimming removed 7 bases from V and 0 bases from J; junction bases left unmatched: 5. The CDR3 reads CASKGTGASYEQYF. Written as DNA, the CDR3 is TGTGCCAGCAAAGGGACAGGAGCCTCCTACGAGCAGTACTTC.

This clone was seen a few times. The rearrangement uses TRBV6-4 and TRBJ2-3, with 14 nucleotides matching TRBD2. The CDR3 totals 15 residues. Germline CDR1 is MRHNA and CDR2 is SNTAGT. V gave up 3 bases and J gave up 4 bases; unmatched junction bases: 0. DNA of the CDR3: TGTGCCAGCAGTGAGACTAGCGGGGGGGCAGATACGCAGTATTTT. Protein sequence: CASSETSGGADTQYF.

The chain uses TRBV6-6 and TRBJ2-7, with D perhaps TRBD2 (6 bases). This CDR3 has 15 residues. V lost 2 bases and J lost 0, with 11 bases in between. Per germline, CDR1 MNHNY and CDR2 SVGAGI (reference sequence). The CDR3 here is CASSYGAGPSYEQYF. The DNA of the CDR3 is TGTGCCAGCAGTTACGGGGCGGGGCCCTCCTACGAGCAGTACTTC.

The chain is built from TRBV28 and TRBJ2-7; D possibly corresponds to TRBD1 (6 bases). The CDR3 covers 12 residues. Trimming took 6 bases from V and 6 from J, leaving 12 bases between them. Germline assignment: CDR1 MDHEN and CDR2 SYDVKM. In nucleotides, the CDR3 is TGTGCCAGCAGCCTGGGACAACTCGAGCAGTACTTC. This encodes CASSLGQLEQYF.

The chain couples TRBV6-5 to TRBJ1-4, with 8 positions matching TRBD1. CDR1 is MNHEY and CDR2 is SVGAGI in the germline V gene. V was pared by 6 bases and J by 7 bases, with 7 bases of the junction left unmatched. The CDR3 covers 14 residues. Here the CDR3 reads CASSPDRGGEKLFF. CDR3 in DNA: TGTGCCAGCAGCCCCGACAGGGGCGGTGAAAAACTGTTTTTT.

This chain uses TRBV4-3 with TRBJ2-1, with a weak D call TRBD2 (6 bases). Germline assignment: CDR1 LGHNA and CDR2 YSLEER. Trimming shortened V by 4 bases and J by 8 bases, and 12 bases separated the two germline ends. The CDR3 has 13 amino acids. DNA for the CDR3: TGCGCCAGCAGCCGGGGGGAGCTCGATGAGCAGTTCTTC. Protein: CASSRGELDEQFF.

The chain joins TRBV25-1 to TRBJ1-2, with D unresolved. This CDR3 spans 12 amino acids. CDR1 MGHDK and CDR2 SYGVNS come from the germline V gene. Trimming left V 3 bases short and J 2 bases short, with 4 bases between. CDR3 loop: CASSDDNYGYTF. The CDR3, as DNA: TGTGCCAGCAGTGACGACAACTATGGCTACACCTTC.

The genes are TRBV11-2 and TRBJ2-5, with TRBD2 matching 14 bases. The CDR3 has 15 amino acids. CDR1 is SGHAT, CDR2 FQNNGV, per germline. After removal of 6 bases from V and 7 bases from J, the junction contained 7 bases not matched to a gene. The CDR3 loop reads CASSSGLAGALTQYF. The CDR3 coding sequence is TGTGCCAGCAGTTCGGGACTAGCGGGGGCTTTGACCCAGTACTTC.

The rearrangement joins TRBV7-2 to TRBJ1-1; no reliable D call. Germline loops: CDR1 SGHTA, CDR2 FQGNSA. The CDR3 loop spans 13 amino acids. V lost 3 bases and J 3 bases, leaving 8 bases between the germline ends. The CDR3 nucleotides are TGTGCCAGCAGCTTCGGAGGATACACTGAAGCTTTCTTT. It translates to CASSFGGYTEAFF.

This sequence joins TRBV6-5 and TRBJ1-3, with 9 bases that match TRBD1. V dropped 6 bases and J dropped 2; count of bases not matched to a gene: 2. Germline V gives CDR1 MNHEY, CDR2 SVGAGI. This CDR3 region has 14 residues. The CDR3 sequence: CASRGTGPGNTIYF. CDR3 bases: TGTGCCAGCAGGGGGACAGGGCCTGGAAACACCATATATTTT.

V is TRBV7-7 and J is TRBJ2-1; possible D gene TRBD1, 5 bases. Germline assignment: CDR1 SSHAT and CDR2 FNYEAQ (reference sequence). Trimming took 0 bases from V and 6 from J, leaving 12 bases between them. The CDR3 totals 15 residues. Written as DNA, the CDR3 is TGTGCCAGCAGCTTAGCGGCCGACAGTTCCAATGAGCAGTTCTTC. This encodes CASSLAADSSNEQFF. The full variable domain, rest sourced from reference TRBV7-7 and TRBJ2-1, is GAGVSQSPRYKVTKRGQDVTLRCDPISSHATLYWYQQALGQGPEFLTYFNYEAQPDKSGLPSDRFSAERPEGSISTLTIQRTEQRDSAMYRCASSLAADSSNEQFFGPGTRLTVL.

On this clone itself: One end of the junction fails to match germline, which may point to a read error. The V and J genes are TRBV6-1 and TRBJ2-2; D call uncertain. Germline V lookup: CDR1 MNHNS, CDR2 SASEGT. The CDR3 consists of 13 residues. The CDR3 loop reads CASCEVHTGELFF. Written as DNA, the CDR3 is TGTGCCAGCTGTGAAGTGCACACCGGGGAGCTGTTTTTT.

The chain couples TRBV11-2 to TRBJ2-6, with D unresolved. This CDR3 has 14 residues. Looked up from germline, CDR1 is SGHAT and CDR2 is FQNNGV. V was shortened by 5 bases and J by 0 bases, with 5 bases between the two germline ends. In DNA form, the CDR3 reads TGTGCCAGCAGCCTAGGCTCTGGGGCCAACGTCCTGACTTTC. Its protein product is CASSLGSGANVLTF. Variable domain in full (rest from reference TRBV11-2 and TRBJ2-6): EAGVAQSPRYKIIEKRQSVAFWCNPISGHATLYWYQQILGQGPKLLIQFQNNGVVDDSQLPKDRFSAERLKGVDSTLKIQPAKLEDSAVYLCASSLGSGANVLTFGAGSRLTVL.

The genes are TRBV6-5 and TRBJ2-7, with 7 bases identical to TRBD2. Germline V gene sequence: CDR1 MNHEY, CDR2 SVGAGI. Losses at the gene ends were 0 bases for V and 7 bases for J; bases not matched to a gene: 12. The CDR3 contains 16 residues. CDR3 in amino acids: CASSYSMGTTAQEQYF. The CDR3 bases are TGTGCCAGCAGTTACTCGATGGGGACTACCGCCCAGGAGCAGTACTTC.

The V call is TRBV7-3, the J call TRBJ1-6; TRBD1 is a possible D gene (6 bases). V was pared by 5 bases and J by 7 bases, with 15 bases between. This CDR3 contains 15 residues. CDR1 is SGHTA and CDR2 is FQGTGA in the germline V gene. CDR3 nucleotides: TGTGCCAGCAGCATAGAGGGGCAGGGGAATTCACCCCTCCACTTT. Residues: CASSIEGQGNSPLHF.

Here the CDR3 reads CASSRDPENTEAFF. DNA of the CDR3: TGCGCCAGCAGCCGTGACCCGGAGAACACTGAAGCTTTCTTT. The chain combines TRBV5-1 with TRBJ1-1; D gene unclear. Trimming stripped 4 bases from V and 1 base from J, with 11 bases between. Germline lookup yields CDR1 SGHRS and CDR2 YFSETQ. This CDR3 has 14 amino acids.

This clone was recorded a few times. The rearrangement joins TRBV4-3 to TRBJ2-2, with 9 bases identical to TRBD1. The germline V gene encodes CDR1 LGHNA and CDR2 YSLEER. This CDR3 spans 17 amino acids. The V gene end was trimmed by 0 bases and the J gene end by 5 bases; junction bases not matched to a gene: 7. The CDR3 is CASSQDGGTGYTGELFF. The CDR3 DNA sequence: TGCGCCAGCAGCCAAGATGGGGGGACAGGGTATACCGGGGAGCTGTTTTTT.

This chain connects TRBV9 to TRBJ2-5, with D uncertain. In germline, CDR1 is SGDLS, CDR2 YYNGEE. The CDR3 extends over 14 amino acids. Deletions cut 0 bases from V and 5 bases from J, with 11 bases between. CDR3 sequence (DNA): TGTGCCAGCAGCGTAGGTGGCAAAGGGGAGACCCAGTACTTC. Protein product: CASSVGGKGETQYF.

The chain carries TRBV2 and TRBJ1-2; the match to TRBD1 covers 7 bases. Germline-derived CDR1 and CDR2 are SNHLY and FYNNEI. J gave up 8 bases and V 6 bases, and 6 bases lay outside the gene matches. CDR3 size: 12 residues. CDR3 loop: CASSGQGGGYTF. In DNA form, the CDR3 reads TGTGCCAGCAGCGGCCAGGGGGGAGGCTACACCTTC.

The sample holds one count of this clone. CDR3 coding DNA: TGTGCCAGCTCTTCGTGGGGCCAATCTCATGAGCAGTTCTTC. Amino acids: CASSSWGQSHEQFF. The genes are TRBV6-5 and TRBJ2-1, with D possibly TRBD1 on 5 matching bases. Germline assignment: CDR1 MNHEY and CDR2 SVGAGI. Trimming stripped 8 bases from V and 8 bases from J, with 19 bases between. The CDR3 is made up of 14 amino acids.